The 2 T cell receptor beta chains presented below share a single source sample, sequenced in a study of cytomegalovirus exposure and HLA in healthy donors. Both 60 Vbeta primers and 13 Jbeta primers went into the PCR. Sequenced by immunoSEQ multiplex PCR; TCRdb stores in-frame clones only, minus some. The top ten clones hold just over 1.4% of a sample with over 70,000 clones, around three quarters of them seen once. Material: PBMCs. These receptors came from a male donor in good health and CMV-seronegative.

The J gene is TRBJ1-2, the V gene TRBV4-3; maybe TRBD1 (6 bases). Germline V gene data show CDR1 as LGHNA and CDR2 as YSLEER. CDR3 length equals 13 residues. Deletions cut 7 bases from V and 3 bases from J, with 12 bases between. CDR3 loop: CASTSGEDYGYTF. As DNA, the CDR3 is TGCGCCAGCACCTCAGGGGAAGACTATGGCTACACCTTC.

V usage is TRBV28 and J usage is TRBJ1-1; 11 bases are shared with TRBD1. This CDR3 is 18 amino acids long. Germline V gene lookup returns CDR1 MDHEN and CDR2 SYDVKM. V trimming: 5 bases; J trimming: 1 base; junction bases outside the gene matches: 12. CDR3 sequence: CASSPGGQGVVRNTEAFF. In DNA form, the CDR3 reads TGTGCCAGCAGTCCGGGGGGACAGGGGGTAGTCAGGAACACTGAAGCTTTCTTT.